This T cell receptor (beta chain) was sequenced in a study of shared clonotypes between healthy human individuals. Study-level results: Larger estimated richness was generally recorded for naive subsets relative to memory subsets. Tissue TCR repertoires likely differ from these blood-only repertoires.

Comment on this clone: Its antigen is undetermined.

V was pared by 4 bases and J by 4 bases, with 17 bases between. The CDR3 length is 15 residues. Looked up from germline, CDR1 is MNHNS and CDR2 is SASEGT. Original methodology: Junction-only sequences without quality scores were provided by ImmunoSEQ, so filtering was different. The table came from immunoSEQ multiplex PCR; TCRdb's copy has only in-frame clones and leaves some out. That table gives V, J and clone size, and the DNA gave D and trimming. The table shows roughly 570,000 clones, with roughly 98% occurring only once. It was CD45RO-negative cells, positively selected for CCR7, that made up naive CD8 cells, with terminally differentiated effector memory CD45RA+ cells excluded.

The rearrangement links TRBV6-1 to TRBJ2-7; the D gene is possibly TRBD2 (5 bases). The receptor was isolated from a man aged 25-45 years in good health. The sequencing input was naive CD8+ T cells sorted from blood. Here the CDR3 DNA reads TGTGCCAGCAGTGGGTTTCCCGGTAGCGCATACGAGCAGTACTTC. Translation: CASSGFPGSAYEQYF.